What follows describes a single TCR beta chain. No cognate antigen has been identified for it. It has no much larger one-base neighbor in the sample; base qualities were not kept. The entry originates in a study of blood T cell repertoires in COVID-19 (TCRdb year 2020). In terms of the full investigation: Samples covering the acute and convalescent phases of COVID-19 were provided by collaborators in the United States, Italy and Spain. The prospective study material was composed of cDNA or gDNA derived from T cells, B-cell-depleted T cells, or PBMCs. Deeply sampled blood TCRbeta repertoires from subjects exposed to, actively infected with, or recovered from COVID-19 were included in the dataset. The repertoires were released in a freely available public database meant as a resource for research on the immune response to SARS-CoV-2. Samples came from the ongoing ImmuneRACE study (first 160 participants) plus 1,254 subjects from 6 global collaborators. A de-identified subject ID, COVID-19 status, age in years and sex were almost always included in the sample metadata. Where available, HLA class I and class II types were obtained from metadata supplied by the sample provider rather than from assay-based typing.

Per the germline V gene (reference sequence), LNHDA is the CDR1 and SQIVND is the CDR2. The CDR3 goes from the cysteine to the phenylalanine over 14 residues. The CDR3 DNA has 42 bases and is translated from base 1. The germline V end is reduced by 6 bases and the J end by 9 bases; junction bases left unmatched: 12. The paper's findings and limits, for the study overall: How much clinical and demographic metadata was included differed by source and by participant, and the metadata was provided uncurated.

Each collaborating institution followed its own protocols to collect whole blood in K2EDTA tubes. For TCRbeta analysis, collaborators shipped samples in one of three forms: frozen whole blood, isolated PBMCs, or DNA extracted from either of those sample types. TCRbeta CDR3 regions were amplified from genomic DNA using the immunoSEQ Assay, a bias-controlled multiplex PCR. Per the authors' processing: The number of nucleated cells in each sample was estimated by amplification of reference gene primers within the assay. Sequence reads were collapsed and filtered to measure the absolute abundance of every unique TCRbeta CDR3 rearrangement. For each sample, productive Simpson clonality was calculated by taking the square root of Simpson's diversity index across productive rearrangements. The immuneACCESS repertoire file appears here via TCRdb, limited to in-frame rearrangements. These files lack a portion of the clones; in checked studies, under half of the deficit traces to unresolved V genes, and the cause of the others is not known. The V and J calls and the clone size are those of that table, but D and trimming were determined from the DNA. This sample holds 130,000 or so clones; over 70% were observed only once. The ten largest clones take up around a fifth of the sample.

The V gene is TRBV19 and the J gene is TRBJ1-1; 8 nucleotides in the junction match TRBD1. This clonotype was obtained from a man at least 80 years old with acute or convalescent COVID-19. Material: peripheral blood. This receptor has the CDR3 CASSGQGGVLQAFF. The nucleotide sequence is TGTGCCAGTAGCGGACAGGGAGGGGTTTTGCAAGCTTTCTTT.